Presented here are 28 T cell receptor beta chains from one specimen sequenced in a study of T cells after yellow fever vaccination. A single record per CDR3 protein comes from TCRdb applying MiXCR to the 5' RACE reads. This sample has a few hundred thousand distinct CDR3 sequences, with 3% to 4.5% found just once. This specimen was PBMCs, taken on the day of the yellow fever booster vaccination. The receptors stem from a man between 18 and 29 years old who received the YFV17D yellow fever vaccine.

This clonotype was detected many times. This chain uses TRBV9 with TRBJ1-3; unclear D gene. The germline V gene encodes CDR1 SGDLS and CDR2 YYNGEE. With 2 bases removed from V and 0 bases from J, the gap between germline ends came to 12 bases. CDR3 length: 16 residues. CDR3 in DNA: TGTGCCAGCAGCGTCGCTTCAGGACTCTCTGGAAACACCATATATTTT. It translates to CASSVASGLSGNTIYF.

The chain links TRBV19 to TRBJ2-1, with TRBD2 identical over 7 bases. V lost 9 bases, J lost 1 base, and 6 bases stayed unmatched. The CDR3 runs to 14 residues. Germline CDR1 and CDR2: LNHDA and SQIVND (reference sequence). The CDR3 coding sequence is TGTGCCAGCCGGTCTAGCGGTTCCTACAATGAGCAGTTCTTC. It specifies CASRSSGSYNEQFF.

This clonotype appeared many times. The rearrangement uses TRBV6-5 and TRBJ2-6, with D unresolved. The CDR3 contains 13 residues. V lost 10 bases and J lost 4, with 11 bases in between. The germline V gene has CDR1 MNHEY and CDR2 SVGAGI. DNA of the CDR3: TGTGCCACCTTCCCCGGAGGGGCCAACGTCCTGACTTTC. This codes for CATFPGGANVLTF.

The chain has TRBV5-1 and TRBJ1-6; D perhaps matches TRBD1 (5 bases). CDR3 length: 16 amino acids. The V and J ends lost 1 base and 8 bases respectively, with 16 bases between them. Germline CDR1 reads SGHRS; CDR2 reads YFSETQ. CDR3 region: CASSLKFLRGDSPLHF. The CDR3 bases are TGCGCCAGCAGCTTGAAGTTTCTTAGGGGAGATTCACCCCTCCACTTT.

This clonotype occurred many times. The chain joins TRBV6-1 to TRBJ1-6, with no clear D. Germline V lookup: CDR1 MNHNS, CDR2 SASEGT. V was trimmed by 7 bases and J by 15 bases, leaving 13 bases between them. CDR3 length: 11 residues. The CDR3 DNA is TGTGCCAGCACCAGAGGCAACTACCTCCACTTT. It yields the protein CASTRGNYLHF.

This clonotype was found many times. The rearrangement links TRBV24-1 to TRBJ1-6, with 8 positions matching TRBD1. CDR3 length equals 14 residues. The V gene's germline CDR1 is KGHDR and CDR2 SFDVKD. V gave up 3 bases and J gave up 9 bases; unmatched junction bases: 3. This CDR3 reads CATSDTGTGSPLHF. DNA for the CDR3: TGTGCCACCAGTGATACTGGGACAGGTTCACCCCTCCACTTT.

This chain joins TRBV6-5 and TRBJ2-7; weak D call: TRBD2 (5 bases). This CDR3 spans 13 amino acids. V gave up 9 bases and J gave up 1 base, with 13 bases separating them. Germline values: CDR1 MNHEY, CDR2 SVGAGI. This chain's CDR3 is CASGRAGSYEQYV. The DNA for the CDR3 is TGTGCCAGTGGGCGGGCAGGATCCTACGAGCAGTACGTC.

This chain uses TRBV7-2 with TRBJ2-5; D perhaps matches TRBD2 (6 bases). The germline V gene encodes CDR1 SGHTA and CDR2 FQGNSA. The CDR3 is 13 amino acids. Deletions cut 3 bases from V and 5 bases from J, with 10 bases between. CDR3 DNA sequence: TGTGCCAGCAGCTTTGTGGCGGGGGAGACCCAGTACTTC. As protein: CASSFVAGETQYF.

Many counts were recorded for this clonotype. The V call is TRBV12-3 or TRBV12-4, the J call TRBJ2-3, with 8 bases lining up with TRBD1. The CDR3 totals 14 residues. With 3 bases clipped from V and 5 bases from J, the junction kept 4 bases outside the gene matches. The CDR3 nucleotides read TGTGCCAGCAGTTTGGTAACAGGGGGAGATACGCAGTATTTT. Its translation is CASSLVTGGDTQYF.

This clonotype was recorded a few times. The gene calls are TRBV4-2 and TRBJ1-4; D may be TRBD1 (5 bases). V was clipped by 0 bases and J by 10 bases, with 9 bases between them. CDR1 LGHNA and CDR2 YNFKEQ come from the germline V gene. This CDR3 has 13 residues. The CDR3 reads CASSQDRDGKLFF. Written as DNA, the CDR3 is TGTGCCAGCAGCCAAGACAGGGATGGAAAACTGTTTTTT.

This clonotype has at least ten counts. V gene TRBV5-6 combines with J gene TRBJ2-2, with 8 bases matching TRBD2. Losses at the gene ends were 4 bases for V and 6 bases for J; bases not matched to a gene: 2. Germline values: CDR1 SGHDT, CDR2 YYEEEE. The CDR3 spans 13 residues. Written as DNA, the CDR3 is TGTGCCAGCAGCCGGGAGGGCTCCGGGGAGCTGTTTTTT. It encodes CASSREGSGELFF.

This clonotype has at least ten counts. The rearrangement joins TRBV2 to TRBJ2-4; D call uncertain. V was shortened by 3 bases and J by 9 bases, with 18 bases between the two germline ends. Germline V lookup: CDR1 SNHLY, CDR2 FYNNEI. The CDR3 consists of 15 residues. CDR3: CASSDALGLYVIQYF. In DNA form, the CDR3 reads TGTGCCAGCAGTGACGCCCTGGGGTTGTATGTCATTCAGTACTTC.

This clonotype was seen many times. The chain employs TRBV29-1 and TRBJ2-4, with a tentative D call TRBD1 (6 bases). The germline CDR1 and CDR2 sequences are SQVTM and ANQGSEA. This CDR3 is 14 amino acids long. V dropped 3 bases and J dropped 7 bases, with 16 bases sitting between them. The CDR3 DNA reads as TGCAGCGTTGATGGCCTCGACAGGCCGAACATTCAGTACTTC. It encodes CSVDGLDRPNIQYF.

This clonotype was found a few times. The chain recombines TRBV20-1 with TRBJ1-2; no definite D call. V was cut by 3 bases and J by 5 bases, with 19 bases left in between. CDR3 length equals 15 residues. Germline V gives CDR1 DFQATT, CDR2 SNEGSKA (reference sequence). The DNA of the CDR3 is TGCAGTGCTAGTTCCGCAGGCCTCCCATCTTATGGCTACACCTTC. Amino acids: CSASSAGLPSYGYTF.

This clonotype has a handful of counts. This chain connects TRBV24-1 to TRBJ2-1; D call uncertain. The CDR3 totals 11 residues. Trimming took 5 bases from V and 9 from J, leaving 7 bases between them. Germline lookup yields CDR1 KGHDR and CDR2 SFDVKD. For the CDR3, the DNA is TGTGCCACCAGTGTCGGGTCTGAGCAGTTCTTC. It translates to CATSVGSEQFF.

At least ten counts were recorded for this clonotype. The chain is built from TRBV5-1 and TRBJ1-4; 8 nucleotides line up with TRBD1. Losses at the gene ends were 4 bases for V and 7 bases for J; bases not matched to a gene: 9. In germline, CDR1 is SGHRS, CDR2 YFSETQ. CDR3 length: 15 residues. The CDR3 loop is CASSPDRDSFEKLFF. The CDR3 DNA reads as TGCGCCAGCAGCCCGGACAGGGACAGTTTTGAAAAACTGTTTTTT.

This clonotype has a count of ten or more. The rearrangement links TRBV11-2 to TRBJ2-2; the match to TRBD2 covers 8 bases. Germline V lookup: CDR1 SGHAT, CDR2 FQNNGV. The V segment lost 5 bases and the J segment 6 bases; nucleotides outside the gene matches: 5. The CDR3 is 14 residues long. For the CDR3, the DNA is TGTGCCAGCAGCGAGGGACTAGGGGCCGGGGAGCTGTTTTTT. Protein product: CASSEGLGAGELFF.

This clonotype was found many times. The CDR3 DNA is TGTGCCAGCTCACCACCGGGGGGAGAGACCCAGTACTTC. Protein sequence: CASSPPGGETQYF. The chain recombines TRBV18 with TRBJ2-5; possibly TRBD2 for D (6 bases). Germline CDR1 is KGHSH and CDR2 is LQKENI. The ends were cut back, 0 bases at V and 4 bases at J, with 6 bases in the middle. The CDR3 sequence is 13 residues long.

This sequence joins TRBV6-5 and TRBJ2-5; weak D call: TRBD1 (5 bases). The CDR3 has 17 amino acids. Germline V gene lookup returns CDR1 MNHEY and CDR2 SVGAGI. V dropped 0 bases and J dropped 1 base, with 15 bases sitting between them. The CDR3 sequence: CASSYSGPRGVQETQYF. In DNA, the CDR3 is TGTGCCAGCAGTTACTCGGGGCCCCGTGGGGTCCAAGAGACCCAGTACTTC.

The V gene is TRBV7-2, the J gene TRBJ1-1; TRBD1 might be the D (6 bases). The germline V and J ends were trimmed by 5 bases and 5 bases, with 15 bases remaining between them. This CDR3 is 14 amino acids long. Germline assignment: CDR1 SGHTA and CDR2 FQGNSA. CDR3 coding DNA: TGTGCCAGCAGCACACGCAGGGGTTGGACTGAAGCTTTCTTT. Its translation: CASSTRRGWTEAFF.

In this sample, this clonotype turned up many times. The chain recombines TRBV6-6 with TRBJ2-3; no firm D call. V was shortened by 7 bases and J by 6 bases, with 8 bases between the two germline ends. The CDR3 covers 11 residues. Germline loops: CDR1 MNHNY, CDR2 SVGAGI (reference sequence). The CDR3 loop reads CASTKLDTQYF. As DNA, the CDR3 is TGTGCCAGCACTAAACTGGATACGCAGTATTTT.

This clonotype appeared many times. V is TRBV12-3 or TRBV12-4 and J is TRBJ2-5; TRBD1 agrees at 9 bases. Trimming removed 4 bases from V and 3 bases from J; junction bases left unmatched: 3. The CDR3 is 14 residues long. In DNA form, the CDR3 reads TGTGCCAGCAGTTGGGGACAGGGTAAAGAGACCCAGTACTTC. Residues: CASSWGQGKETQYF.

This clonotype was seen a handful of times. The chain joins TRBV6-5 to TRBJ2-7; 7 nucleotides align to TRBD1. J was trimmed by 3 bases and V by 6 bases; bases with no gene match: 8. Germline CDR1 and CDR2: MNHEY and SVGAGI. The CDR3 has 14 residues. The CDR3 loop is CASRETGQIYEQYF. CDR3 coding DNA: TGTGCCAGCAGAGAGACGGGACAGATCTACGAGCAGTACTTC.

This clonotype was counted ten times or more. The rearrangement joins TRBV20-1 to TRBJ1-3; the match to TRBD1 covers 8 bases. Germline CDR1 reads DFQATT; CDR2 reads SNEGSKA (reference sequence). This CDR3 is built from 14 residues. Trimming at V came to 5 bases and at J to 5 bases, leaving 8 bases not matched to a gene. The CDR3 spells CSADRQGRRNTIYF. The CDR3 DNA reads as TGCAGTGCTGACAGACAGGGGAGGAGAAACACCATATATTTT.

This clonotype was seen many times. The chain joins TRBV28 to TRBJ1-2, with D possibly TRBD1 on 6 matching bases. The CDR3 is 16 amino acids. V was shortened by 5 bases and J by 2 bases, with 18 bases between the two germline ends. Germline V gives CDR1 MDHEN, CDR2 SYDVKM. The CDR3 is CASSTIIWDKNYGYTF. Written as DNA, the CDR3 is TGTGCCAGCAGTACTATAATTTGGGACAAGAACTATGGCTACACCTTC.

The rearrangement links TRBV9 to TRBJ2-3; D remains unclear. V lost 7 bases and J lost 3, with 3 bases in between. This CDR3 is built from 10 residues. Germline V gives CDR1 SGDLS, CDR2 YYNGEE. CDR3 region: CASGTDTQYF. CDR3 DNA sequence: TGTGCCAGCGGGACAGATACGCAGTATTTT.

The chain has TRBV5-8 and TRBJ2-7; D might be TRBD1 (5 bases). V shed 0 bases and J shed 10 bases, with 17 bases lying between them. Germline V gene sequence: CDR1 SGHTS, CDR2 YDEGEE. The CDR3 length is 14 residues. CDR3 nucleotide sequence: TGTGCCAGCAGCTTGGCCCTAGGGGATTCCCGCCAGTACGTC. Protein: CASSLALGDSRQYV.

This clonotype was seen repeatedly, ten times or more. This chain links TRBV5-6 with TRBJ2-5; D gene ambiguous. The CDR3 totals 13 residues. V was trimmed by 0 bases and J by 5 bases, leaving 8 bases between them. Looked up from germline, CDR1 is SGHDT and CDR2 is YYEEEE. The CDR3 coding sequence is TGTGCCAGCAGCTTGGCGCGATTGGAGACCCAGTACTTC. It translates to CASSLARLETQYF.